These 8 T cell receptor beta chains originate from one sample sequenced in a study of cytomegalovirus exposure and HLA in healthy donors. PCR used 60 Vbeta primers and 13 Jbeta primers. Clones were read by immunoSEQ multiplex PCR, and TCRdb kept only the in-frame ones, dropping some. The repertoire consists of about 190,000 clones, with 82% occurring once and the leading ten covering approximately 0.8%. What was sequenced was PBMCs. Receptors were obtained from a woman under 30 in good health and CMV-seronegative.

This clone has more than one count but fewer than ten. V is TRBV6-5 and J is TRBJ2-1; 7 nucleotides align to TRBD2. Germline values: CDR1 MNHEY, CDR2 SVGAGI. This CDR3 spans 16 amino acids. The ends lost 2 bases at V and 5 bases at J; junction bases unmatched: 9. This CDR3 reads CASSYVWGRENNEQFF. CDR3 nucleotide sequence: TGTGCCAGCAGTTACGTTTGGGGGAGGGAAAACAATGAGCAGTTCTTC.

The gene calls are TRBV6-1 and TRBJ2-1, with D hard to call. This CDR3 is 14 amino acids long. Germline CDR1 MNHNS, CDR2 SASEGT. V was cut by 1 base and J by 4 bases, with 8 bases left in between. The CDR3 nucleotides read TGTGCCAGCAGTGAAGGCACAGTATACAATGAGCAGTTCTTC. Its protein is CASSEGTVYNEQFF.

The J gene is TRBJ1-1, the V gene TRBV28, with D unclear. The V end lost 8 bases, the J end lost 2 bases, and 9 bases lay between the germline ends. This CDR3 is 12 amino acids long. Germline values: CDR1 MDHEN, CDR2 SYDVKM. The CDR3 DNA follows: TGTGCCAGCCGCACCAGAAACACTGAAGCTTTCTTT. Protein product: CASRTRNTEAFF.

The chain combines TRBV6-6 with TRBJ1-5; 11 bases are a match to TRBD1. The J segment lost 4 bases and the V segment lost 6 bases, leaving 5 bases of the junction unmatched. The germline V gene encodes CDR1 MNHNY and CDR2 SVGAGI (reference sequence). The CDR3 length is 15 residues. The CDR3 bases are TGTGCCAGCAGGTTCGGGACAGGGGGAAATCAGCCCCAGCATTTT. Its translation: CASRFGTGGNQPQHF.

This clone was seen a few times. The CDR3 DNA follows: TGCGCCAGCAGCCAAGAACGGGGGGCCACTGAAGCTTTCTTT. Its translation is CASSQERGATEAFF. The genes are TRBV4-1 and TRBJ1-1; D is perhaps TRBD1 (6 bases). Germline lookup yields CDR1 MGHRA and CDR2 YSYEKL. Trimming removed 0 bases from V and 4 bases from J, with 9 bases in between. The CDR3 totals 14 residues.

The rearrangement uses TRBV6-5 and TRBJ1-2, with D tentatively TRBD1 (6 bases). The germline V gene has CDR1 MNHEY and CDR2 SVGAGI. Trimming took off 6 bases at V and 8 bases at J, with 13 bases between the two ends. The CDR3 is 12 residues long. The chain's CDR3 is CASSLPGVGYTF. Written as DNA, the CDR3 is TGTGCCAGCAGCCTGCCAGGGGTAGGCTACACCTTC.

The chain carries TRBV19 and TRBJ2-5; no clear D. The ends were cut back, 5 bases at V and 4 bases at J, with 26 bases in the middle. Looked up from germline, CDR1 is LNHDA and CDR2 is SQIVND (reference sequence). This CDR3 is 18 amino acids long. Here the CDR3 DNA reads TGTGCCAGTAGTGGTTCTCCGGCCACCGACACCCTGGGAGAGACCCAGTACTTC. It yields the protein CASSGSPATDTLGETQYF.

This chain connects TRBV25-1 to TRBJ2-1, with 7 bases lining up with TRBD2. The V gene's germline CDR1 is MGHDK and CDR2 SYGVNS. With 3 bases clipped from V and 0 bases from J, the junction kept 11 bases outside the gene matches. CDR3 length equals 18 residues. This chain's CDR3 is CASSDIATGGSSYNEQFF. The CDR3 region has the DNA TGTGCCAGCAGTGATATCGCCACCGGGGGGAGCTCCTACAATGAGCAGTTCTTC.